This TCR beta chain was captured in a study of tissue T cells after allogeneic stem cell transplantation. Repertoires were generated with immunoSEQ multiplex PCR, while TCRdb's copy carries only in-frame clones and drops some. The table has 4,500 to 5,000 clones, more than 25% seen once. The CDR3 is made up of 14 amino acids. Germline V gives CDR1 FNHDT, CDR2 SITEND (reference sequence). The V end was cut by 2 bases, the J end by 0 bases, with 8 bases between. Described time point: mouse harvest day 14 after allogeneic transplant. The graft held 10^6 splenic CD5+ T cells and 10^7 T-cell-depleted bone marrow cells. B6 (H2b) cells into BALB/c (H2d) mice; tissues taken at day 7 or 14. This clone was found a few times. Genes and germline come from the mouse. The sequenced fragment ends 1 residue before the CDR3 boundary, so the rest is inferred from the germline J gene.

The specimen sequenced was skin. V is TRBV19 and J is TRBJ1-2; TRBD1 is a possible D gene (6 bases). The source is a female BALB/c mouse given C57BL/6 T cells with graft-versus-host disease after an allogeneic hematopoietic cell transplant. The sequenced part of the CDR3 DNA is TGTGCCAGCAGTATCGGGACAACAAACTCCGACTACACC. Translated, it gives CASSIGTTNSDYT. The entire CDR3 is CASSIGTTNSDYTF. Full variable domain (outside the CDR3, taken from reference TRBV19 and TRBJ1-2): GGIITQTPKFLIGQEGQKLTLKCQQNFNHDTMYWYRQDSGKGLRLIYYSITENDLQKGDLSEGYDASREKKSSFSLTVTSAQKNEMAVFLCASSIGTTNSDYTFGSGTRLLVI.